The 30 T cell receptor beta chains listed next were all sequenced from one sample in a study of cytotoxic CD8 clonotypes in ibrutinib-treated CLL. Clones were sequenced by immunoSEQ multiplex PCR, and TCRdb holds only the in-frame ones, with some missing. Among fewer than 35,000 clones listed, almost 85% were seen once. Material: PBMCs, obtained after 24 months of ibrutinib treatment. Receptor source: a human donor with chronic lymphocytic leukemia.

The V gene is TRBV5-1, the J gene TRBJ2-3, with 15 bases that match TRBD2. This CDR3 has 20 residues. V dropped 2 bases and J dropped 1; count of bases not matched to a gene: 11. CDR1 is SGHRS and CDR2 is YFSETQ in the germline V gene. The CDR3 DNA reads as TGCGCCAGCAGCTTAGTTCCCGGACTAGCGGGGGGGCTTGGCACAGATACGCAGTATTTT. Its translation is CASSLVPGLAGGLGTDTQYF.

V and J are TRBV27 and TRBJ2-5; D not resolved. The V end lost 6 bases, the J end lost 4 bases, and 15 bases lay between the germline ends. Germline CDR1 and CDR2: MNHEY and SMNVEV (reference sequence). The CDR3 sequence is 14 residues long. The CDR3 DNA is TGTGCCAGCAGCCCCCCAGCGCGGATAGAGACCCAGTACTTC. Its protein is CASSPPARIETQYF.

V and J are TRBV25-1 and TRBJ2-1; 9 bases are a match to TRBD2. The CDR3 has 15 residues. The ends lost 2 bases at V and 3 bases at J; junction bases unmatched: 2. CDR1 and CDR2 from the germline V gene are MGHDK and SYGVNS. The CDR3 DNA reads as TGTGCCAGCAGTGAAGCGGGGGGGCTCTACAATGAGCAGTTCTTC. It is translated as CASSEAGGLYNEQFF. Full variable domain (rest looked up from reference TRBV25-1 and TRBJ2-1): EADIYQTPRYLVIGTGKKITLECSQTMGHDKMYWYQQDPGMELHLIHYSYGVNSTEKGDLSSESTVSRIRTEHFPLTLESARPSHTSQYLCASSEAGGLYNEQFFGPGTRLTVL.

The chain has TRBV4-1 and TRBJ1-4; D might be TRBD1 (6 bases). The CDR3 is 17 residues long. Germline assignment: CDR1 MGHRA and CDR2 YSYEKL. V was pared by 4 bases and J by 1 base, with 16 bases between. CDR3 protein: CASSPRQGTGTNEKLFF. In nucleotides, the CDR3 is TGCGCCAGCAGCCCCCGCCAGGGGACGGGAACTAATGAAAAACTGTTTTTT.

The chain uses TRBV25-1 and TRBJ2-3; D uncertain. CDR1 and CDR2 (germline): MGHDK, SYGVNS. This CDR3 is 12 amino acids long. Trimming stripped 8 bases from V and 0 bases from J, with 6 bases between. CDR3 nucleotide sequence: TGTGCCAGCCGGCTAAGCACAGATACGCAGTATTTT. Translating it yields CASRLSTDTQYF.

The DNA for the CDR3 is TGCGCCAGCAGCCAAGATCAGGCTCAGCCCCAGCATTTT. It codes for CASSQDQAQPQHF. The V call is TRBV4-1, the J call TRBJ1-5, with D hard to call. The germline V gene has CDR1 MGHRA and CDR2 YSYEKL. Trimming shortened V by 0 bases and J by 6 bases, and 6 bases separated the two germline ends. The CDR3 spans 13 residues.

The chain carries TRBV5-5 and TRBJ2-2; a possible D gene is TRBD2 (5 bases). V gave up 6 bases and J gave up 5 bases, with 20 bases separating them. The CDR3 spans 16 residues. Germline values: CDR1 SGHKS, CDR2 YYEKEE (reference sequence). The DNA for the CDR3 is TGTGCCAGCACCGACAACCGGGTCACGGGGACCGGGGAGCTGTTTTTT. It translates to CASTDNRVTGTGELFF.

The CDR3 here is CASSEGLADSNYGYTF. The CDR3 nucleotides read TGTGCCAGCAGTGAAGGTCTTGCAGACTCTAACTATGGCTACACCTTC. The chain recombines TRBV6-1 with TRBJ1-2; D not certain. CDR1 MNHNS and CDR2 SASEGT come from the germline V gene. The CDR3 sequence is 16 residues long. Trimming pared 1 base from V and 0 bases from J, leaving 12 bases between.

Comments on this clone: Other DNA sequences in this sample translate to the same CDR3. This chain uses TRBV27 with TRBJ2-1, with 10 bases matching TRBD1. CDR1 and CDR2 (germline): MNHEY, SMNVEV (reference sequence). The trim removed 5 bases at V and 2 bases at J, leaving 3 bases unmatched. This CDR3 is built from 15 residues. This chain's CDR3 is CASSPGTGAYNEQFF. CDR3 nucleotide sequence: TGTGCCAGCAGTCCCGGGACAGGGGCCTACAATGAGCAGTTCTTC.

This clone has more than one count but fewer than ten. The chain has TRBV2 and TRBJ2-7; TRBD2 agrees at 11 bases. This CDR3 has 14 residues. Germline CDR1 is SNHLY and CDR2 is FYNNEI. The J segment lost 6 bases and the V segment lost 7 bases, leaving 8 bases of the junction unmatched. This CDR3 is CASIHSGGAGEQYF. Written as DNA, the CDR3 is TGTGCCAGCATCCATAGCGGGGGGGCCGGCGAGCAGTACTTC.

The chain employs TRBV7-6 and TRBJ2-6; the D is unclear. The CDR3 length is 15 residues. V was cut by 6 bases and J by 1 base, with 10 bases left in between. Germline loops: CDR1 SGHVS, CDR2 FNYEAQ. This CDR3 is CASSSAFSGANVLTF. The CDR3, as DNA: TGTGCCAGCAGTTCAGCCTTTTCTGGGGCCAACGTCCTGACTTTC.

This CDR3 reads CASSMIKGRQPQHF. The CDR3 region has the DNA TGTGCCAGTAGTATGATTAAGGGGCGCCAGCCCCAGCATTTT. The chain combines TRBV19 with TRBJ1-5; D perhaps matches TRBD1 (5 bases). Germline V lookup: CDR1 LNHDA, CDR2 SQIVND (reference sequence). There are 14 residues in the CDR3. Between the trimmed V and J ends, which lost 3 bases and 7 bases, there was a span of 13 bases.

The V gene is TRBV9, the J gene TRBJ1-3; D gene uncertain. V shed 3 bases and J shed 7 bases, with 14 bases lying between them. The CDR3 runs to 14 residues. The germline CDR1 and CDR2 sequences are SGDLS and YYNGEE. CDR3 nucleotides: TGTGCCAGCAGCGCCCCCCCGGGCTTGAACACCATATATTTT. It codes for CASSAPPGLNTIYF.

The CDR3 DNA follows: TGTGCCAGCAGGGGGACAGGCTCGTCACCCCTCCACTTT. Its translation: CASRGTGSSPLHF. This chain joins TRBV6-4 and TRBJ1-6; TRBD1 agrees at 8 bases. Per the germline V gene, CDR1 is MRHNA and CDR2 is SNTAGT. The CDR3 sequence is 13 residues long. The ends lost 6 bases at V and 10 bases at J; junction bases unmatched: 5.

This sequence joins TRBV6-5 and TRBJ1-2; tentatively, D is TRBD1 (5 bases). Germline V gives CDR1 MNHEY, CDR2 SVGAGI. V was pared by 4 bases and J by 2 bases, with 5 bases between. The CDR3 extends over 12 amino acids. The CDR3 protein is CASSWGNYGYTF. The CDR3 DNA sequence: TGTGCCAGCAGTTGGGGGAACTATGGCTACACCTTC.

This rearrangement joins TRBV11-2 to TRBJ2-3, with 9 nucleotides matching TRBD1. Trimming at V came to 2 bases and at J to 4 bases, leaving 10 bases not matched to a gene. The CDR3 spans 17 residues. Germline V gene lookup returns CDR1 SGHAT and CDR2 FQNNGV. The chain's CDR3 is CASSLKGTGSSADTQYF. Written as DNA, the CDR3 is TGTGCCAGCAGCTTAAAGGGGACAGGGAGCAGTGCAGATACGCAGTATTTT.

The chain carries TRBV28 and TRBJ1-1, with TRBD1 matching over 10 bases. CDR3 length equals 20 residues. CDR1 is MDHEN, CDR2 SYDVKM, per germline. Trimming at V came to 7 bases and at J to 0 bases, leaving 20 bases not matched to a gene. The CDR3 protein is CASKTPPGQGSLFLNTEAFF. The DNA of the CDR3 is TGTGCCAGCAAGACTCCCCCGGGACAGGGGTCCCTATTTCTGAACACTGAAGCTTTCTTT.

The chain recombines TRBV19 with TRBJ1-4; D is uncertain. This CDR3 is 16 amino acids long. The germline gives CDR1 LNHDA, CDR2 SQIVND (reference sequence). V was pared by 3 bases and J by 0 bases, with 11 bases between. The CDR3 is CASSMASPATNEKLFF. DNA for the CDR3: TGTGCCAGTAGTATGGCTTCCCCGGCAACTAATGAAAAACTGTTTTTT.

The chain combines TRBV5-4 with TRBJ2-3; TRBD2 matches at 7 bases. Germline CDR1 and CDR2: SGHNT and YYREEE (reference sequence). J was trimmed by 4 bases and V by 0 bases; bases with no gene match: 8. The CDR3 is 16 amino acids. This chain's CDR3 is CASSLEWGGPPDTQYF. The CDR3 DNA reads as TGTGCCAGCAGCTTGGAGTGGGGGGGACCCCCAGATACGCAGTATTTT.

The chain combines TRBV18 with TRBJ2-3, with D possibly TRBD1 on 5 matching bases. CDR3 length equals 12 residues. Germline values: CDR1 KGHSH, CDR2 LQKENI. Trimming pared 4 bases from V and 3 bases from J, leaving 5 bases between. The CDR3 here is CASSQGTDTQYF. Written as DNA, the CDR3 is TGTGCCAGCTCACAGGGGACAGATACGCAGTATTTT.

J is TRBJ2-1 and V is TRBV5-1; 10 bases are a match to TRBD2. The V and J ends lost 0 bases and 2 bases, in that order; junction bases with no gene match: 5. The CDR3 totals 17 residues. Germline V gene lookup returns CDR1 SGHRS and CDR2 YFSETQ. The CDR3 loop is CASSLGLSGGAYNEQFF. CDR3 bases: TGCGCCAGCAGCTTGGGATTAAGCGGGGGGGCCTACAATGAGCAGTTCTTC.

This clone was recorded a few times. The V gene is TRBV2, the J gene TRBJ1-5, with a weak D call TRBD1 (6 bases). Per germline, CDR1 SNHLY and CDR2 FYNNEI. There are 15 residues in the CDR3. With 2 bases removed from V and 5 bases from J, the gap between germline ends came to 13 bases. The CDR3, as DNA: TGTGCCAGCAGTGAAAGTGGTCAGGGGTATCAGCCCCAGCATTTT. Translation: CASSESGQGYQPQHF. Based on the CDR3 plus reference TRBV2 and TRBJ1-5, the full variable domain is EPEVTQTPSHQVTQMGQEVILRCVPISNHLYFYWYRQILGQKVEFLVSFYNNEISEKSEIFDDQFSVERPDGSNFTLKIRSTKLEDSAMYFCASSESGQGYQPQHFGDGTRLSIL.

The CDR3 bases are TGTGCCAGTAGTTTCAGGGAGGCCGGGGAGCTGTTTTTT. Protein product: CASSFREAGELFF. The chain recombines TRBV19 with TRBJ2-2; tentatively, D is TRBD2 (6 bases). V was clipped by 5 bases and J by 6 bases, with 10 bases between them. Germline V gene sequence: CDR1 LNHDA, CDR2 SQIVND (reference sequence). The CDR3 consists of 13 residues.

The chain is built from TRBV7-9 and TRBJ2-7, with 7 bases identical to TRBD1. The length of the CDR3 is 16 residues. After removal of 5 bases from V and 4 bases from J, the junction contained 14 bases not matched to a gene. CDR1 SEHNR and CDR2 FQNEAQ come from the germline V gene (reference sequence). CDR3 sequence reads: CASSATGVSSIYEQYF. CDR3 nucleotides: TGTGCCAGCAGCGCTACAGGGGTGTCCTCTATTTACGAGCAGTACTTC.

The genes are TRBV6-1 and TRBJ2-1; TRBD2 matches at 16 bases. V shed 6 bases and J 9 bases; nucleotides not matched to a gene: 11. CDR3 length equals 17 residues. Per the germline V gene, CDR1 is MNHNS and CDR2 is SASEGT. The CDR3 bases are TGTGCCAGCAGCGAATTGGGGACTAGCGGGGGGGCGGCTGAGCAGTTCTTC. It is translated as CASSELGTSGGAAEQFF.

The chain uses TRBV4-2 and TRBJ2-3, with TRBD2 identical over 13 bases. Unmatched junction bases numbered 8, after V lost 2 bases and J lost 3 bases. Germline V lookup: CDR1 LGHNA, CDR2 YNFKEQ. CDR3 size: 18 residues. Here the CDR3 reads CASSQQLLAGGVTDTQYF. CDR3 DNA: TGTGCCAGCAGCCAACAGCTACTAGCGGGGGGGGTGACAGATACGCAGTATTTT.

The rearrangement links TRBV6-5 to TRBJ1-1; D gene ambiguous. The CDR3 spans 14 residues. In germline, CDR1 is MNHEY, CDR2 SVGAGI. Trimming removed 2 bases at V and 4 bases at J, with 11 bases between. CDR3 nucleotides: TGTGCCAGCAGTTACACTGTGGTTGGCACTGAAGCTTTCTTT. Protein sequence: CASSYTVVGTEAFF.

This rearrangement joins TRBV29-1 to TRBJ1-2, with 10 bases lining up with TRBD1. CDR1 SQVTM and CDR2 ANQGSEA come from the germline V gene. V was clipped by 7 bases and J by 6 bases; unmatched bases: 11. CDR3 length: 14 residues. Here the CDR3 reads CSGTSGTGEDGYTF. In DNA form, the CDR3 reads TGCAGCGGGACCTCCGGGACAGGGGAGGATGGCTACACCTTC.

The chain recombines TRBV2 with TRBJ1-2, with D unclear. CDR1 and CDR2 from the germline V gene are SNHLY and FYNNEI. V lost 6 bases to trimming and J lost 7 bases, with 6 bases between them. CDR3 length: 10 amino acids. CDR3 loop: CASRVSGYTF. CDR3 coding DNA: TGTGCCAGCAGGGTTAGTGGCTACACCTTC. Full variable domain (rest looked up from reference TRBV2 and TRBJ1-2): EPEVTQTPSHQVTQMGQEVILRCVPISNHLYFYWYRQILGQKVEFLVSFYNNEISEKSEIFDDQFSVERPDGSNFTLKIRSTKLEDSAMYFCASRVSGYTFGSGTRLTVV.

V gene TRBV4-1 combines with J gene TRBJ2-1; 10 bases align to TRBD1. V was clipped by 4 bases and J by 7 bases; unmatched bases: 10. The CDR3 sequence is 16 residues long. The germline CDR1 and CDR2 sequences are MGHRA and YSYEKL. The CDR3 sequence is CASSRVGQGTRNEQFF. In DNA, the CDR3 is TGCGCCAGCAGCCGAGTGGGACAGGGGACGCGTAATGAGCAGTTCTTC.